This T cell receptor beta chain stems from a study of tumor and adjacent non-tumor tissue in lung cancer. Study details: The cohort had about 12 adenocarcinoma, 2 squamous cell and 1 small cell patients.

The CDR3 contains 13 residues when both ends are counted. Germline loops: CDR1 SGHVS, CDR2 FQNEAQ. As regards this clonotype: Since no conserved phenylalanine or tryptophan closes the CDR3, a read error is the likely cause. It is unclear where the CDR3 begins or ends on the DNA, so no DNA is shown, and the CDR3 is as TCRdb lists it.

No cell sorting was done before RNA was extracted from the tissue. Chemotherapy-naive patients with new lung cancer underwent thoracic surgery in China, August–late 2014. TCRbeta libraries were built with three rounds of nested PCR, modified from ARM-PCR. In TCRdb, the multiplex PCR reads were re-called with MiXCR into one record per CDR3 protein. The table shows tens of thousands of distinct CDR3 sequences, with over 80% occurring only once. The receptor comes from a woman aged 45-65 years with non-small cell lung cancer. V gene TRBV7-8 combines with J gene TRBJ2-7. The sequencing sample was made of lung tumor tissue. This CDR3 is CASSLAPNYEQYS.